This TCR beta chain originates from a study of response to subunit inactivated influenza vaccine. Study-wide results and caveats: Authors proposed each seasonal influenza vaccination draws in few new T cells.

This CDR3 has 14 residues. The germline V gene has CDR1 SGHNT and CDR2 YENEEA. Trimming stripped 5 bases from V and 6 bases from J, with 17 bases between. On this clonotype: Its matching antigen is unknown.

TCRdb called the RT-PCR reads again in MiXCR, with one record for every CDR3 protein. The data show roughly 700,000 distinct CDR3 sequences, approximately 15% seen once. This chain uses TRBV11-3 with TRBJ2-7; D ambiguous. The specimen was PBMCs from blood, collected around 14 days before vaccination. The clonotype originates from a man aged 50-60 years who received an inactivated influenza vaccine. The CDR3 loop reads CASSLLGYSAEQYF. The CDR3 bases are TGTGCCAGCAGCCTCCTGGGATATTCGGCCGAGCAGTACTTC.